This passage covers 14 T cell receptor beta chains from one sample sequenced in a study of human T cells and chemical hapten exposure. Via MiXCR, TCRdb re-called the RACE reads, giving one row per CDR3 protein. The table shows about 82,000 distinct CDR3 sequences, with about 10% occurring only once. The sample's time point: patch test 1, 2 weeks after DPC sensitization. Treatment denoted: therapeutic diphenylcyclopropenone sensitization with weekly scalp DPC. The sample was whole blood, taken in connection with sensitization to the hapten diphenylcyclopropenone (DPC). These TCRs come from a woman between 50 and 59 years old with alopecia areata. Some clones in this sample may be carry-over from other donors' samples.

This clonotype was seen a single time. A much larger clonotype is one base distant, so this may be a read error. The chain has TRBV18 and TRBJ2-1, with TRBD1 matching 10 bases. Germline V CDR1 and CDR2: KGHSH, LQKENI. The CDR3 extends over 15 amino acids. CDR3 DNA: TGTGTCAGCTCCCGTCCCGGGACAGGGGTCAATGAGCAGTTCTTC. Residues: CVSSRPGTGVNEQFF. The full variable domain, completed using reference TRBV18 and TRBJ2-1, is NAGVMQNPRHLVRRRGQEARLRCSPMKGHSHVYWYRQLPEEGLKFMVYLQKENIIDESGMPKERFSAEFPKEGPSILRIQQVVRGDSAAYFCVSSRPGTGVNEQFFGPGTRLTVL.

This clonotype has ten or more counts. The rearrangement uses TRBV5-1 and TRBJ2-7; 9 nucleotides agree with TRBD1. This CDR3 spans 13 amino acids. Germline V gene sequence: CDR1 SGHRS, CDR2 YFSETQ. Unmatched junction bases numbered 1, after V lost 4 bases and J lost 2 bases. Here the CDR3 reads CASSRDRAYEQYF. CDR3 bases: TGCGCCAGCAGCAGGGACAGGGCCTACGAGCAGTACTTC.

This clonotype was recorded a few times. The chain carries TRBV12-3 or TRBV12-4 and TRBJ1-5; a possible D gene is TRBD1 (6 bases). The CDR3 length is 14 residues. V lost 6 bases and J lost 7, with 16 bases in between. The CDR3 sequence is CASRQQGKGQPQHF. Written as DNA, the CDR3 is TGTGCCAGCAGACAACAGGGAAAAGGCCAGCCCCAGCATTTT.

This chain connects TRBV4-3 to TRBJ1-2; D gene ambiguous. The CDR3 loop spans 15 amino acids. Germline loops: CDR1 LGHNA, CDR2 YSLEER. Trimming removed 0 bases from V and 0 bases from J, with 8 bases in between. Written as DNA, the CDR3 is TGCGCCAGCAGCCAAGAGGCAGTTTCTAACTATGGCTACACCTTC. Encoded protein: CASSQEAVSNYGYTF.

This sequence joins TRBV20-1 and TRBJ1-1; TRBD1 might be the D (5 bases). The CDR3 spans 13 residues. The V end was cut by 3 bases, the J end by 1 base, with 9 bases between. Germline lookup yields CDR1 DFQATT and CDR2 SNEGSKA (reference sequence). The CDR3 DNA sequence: TGCAGTGCTAGTCAGGGTGGGAACACTGAAGCTTTCTTT. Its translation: CSASQGGNTEAFF.

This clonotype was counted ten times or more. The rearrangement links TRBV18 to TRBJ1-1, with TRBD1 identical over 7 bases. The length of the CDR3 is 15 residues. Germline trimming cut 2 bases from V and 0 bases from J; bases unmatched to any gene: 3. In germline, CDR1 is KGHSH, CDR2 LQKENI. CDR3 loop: CASSPRQGMNTEAFF. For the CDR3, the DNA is TGTGCCAGCTCACCAAGACAGGGAATGAACACTGAAGCTTTCTTT.

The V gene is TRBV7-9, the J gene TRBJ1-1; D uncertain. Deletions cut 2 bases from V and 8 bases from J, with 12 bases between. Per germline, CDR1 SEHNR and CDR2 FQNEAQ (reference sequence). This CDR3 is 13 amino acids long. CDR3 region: CASSLRRENEAFF. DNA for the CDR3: TGTGCCAGCAGCTTAAGGAGGGAAAACGAAGCTTTCTTT. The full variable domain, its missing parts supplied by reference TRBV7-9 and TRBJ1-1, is DTGVSQNPRHKITKRGQNVTFRCDPISEHNRLYWYRQTLGQGPEFLTYFQNEAQLEKSRLLSDRFSAERPKGSFSTLEIQRTEQGDSAMYLCASSLRRENEAFFGQGTRLTVV.

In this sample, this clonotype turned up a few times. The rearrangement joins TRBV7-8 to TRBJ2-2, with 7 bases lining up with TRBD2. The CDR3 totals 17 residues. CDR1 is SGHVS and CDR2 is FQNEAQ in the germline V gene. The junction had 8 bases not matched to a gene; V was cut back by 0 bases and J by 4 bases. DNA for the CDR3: TGTGCCAGCAGCTTAGCGCTGCTAGCGGAGGGCACCGGGGAGCTGTTTTTT. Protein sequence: CASSLALLAEGTGELFF. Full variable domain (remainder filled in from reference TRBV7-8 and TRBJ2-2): GAGVSQSPRYKVAKRGQDVALRCDPISGHVSLFWYQQALGQGPEFLTYFQNEAQLDKSGLPSDRFFAERPEGSVSTLKIQRTQQEDSAVYLCASSLALLAEGTGELFFGEGSRLTVL.

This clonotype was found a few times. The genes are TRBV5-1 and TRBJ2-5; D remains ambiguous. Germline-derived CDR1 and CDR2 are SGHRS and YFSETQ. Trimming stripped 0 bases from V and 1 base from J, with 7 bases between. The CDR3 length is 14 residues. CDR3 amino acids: CASSLAGSQETQYF. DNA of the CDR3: TGCGCCAGCAGCTTGGCGGGTTCCCAAGAGACCCAGTACTTC.

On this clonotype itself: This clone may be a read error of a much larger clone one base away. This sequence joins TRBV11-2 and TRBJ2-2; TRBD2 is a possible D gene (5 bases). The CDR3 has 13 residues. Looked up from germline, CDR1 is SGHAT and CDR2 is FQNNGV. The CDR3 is CASSQSPTGELYF. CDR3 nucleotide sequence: TGTGCCAGCAGCCAGTCGCCCACCGGGGAGCTGTATTTT.

The CDR3 sequence: CASSEGTAYEQYF. The CDR3 nucleotides read TGTGCCAGCAGTGAGGGGACAGCCTACGAGCAGTACTTC. The J gene is TRBJ2-7, the V gene TRBV28; 7 bases match TRBD1. CDR1 MDHEN and CDR2 SYDVKM come from the germline V gene. J was trimmed by 2 bases and V by 5 bases; bases with no gene match: 3. The CDR3 has 13 amino acids.

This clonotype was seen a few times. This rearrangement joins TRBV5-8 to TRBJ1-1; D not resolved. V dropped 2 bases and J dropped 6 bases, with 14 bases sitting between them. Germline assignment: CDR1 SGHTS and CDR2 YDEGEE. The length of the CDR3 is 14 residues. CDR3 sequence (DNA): TGTGCCAGCAGCTTCGGACTCCAGGTGGCTGAAGCTTTCTTT. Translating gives CASSFGLQVAEAFF.

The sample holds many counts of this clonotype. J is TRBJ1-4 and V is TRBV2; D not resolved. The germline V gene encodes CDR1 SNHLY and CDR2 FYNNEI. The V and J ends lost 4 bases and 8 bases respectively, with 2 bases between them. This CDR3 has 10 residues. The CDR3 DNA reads TGTGCCAGCAGTGGGGAAAAACTGTTTTTT. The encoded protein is CASSGEKLFF.

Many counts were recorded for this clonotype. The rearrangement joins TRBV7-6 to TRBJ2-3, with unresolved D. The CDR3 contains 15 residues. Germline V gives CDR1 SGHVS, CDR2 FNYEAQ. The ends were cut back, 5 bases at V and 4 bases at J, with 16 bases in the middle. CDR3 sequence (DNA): TGTGCCAGCAGCCCTCAGTCCGCAATCGCAGATACGCAGTATTTT. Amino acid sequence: CASSPQSAIADTQYF.